This T cell receptor beta chain was obtained from a study of post-analysis software for immune sequencing data. Overall study: Patients with relapsing-remitting, secondary progressive and progressive-relapsing multiple sclerosis courses were all represented.

Germline V CDR1 and CDR2: SGHAT, FQNNGV. The V end lost 5 bases, the J end lost 0 bases, and 10 bases lay between the germline ends. The CDR3 consists of 14 residues. Researchers reported that TCR beta cDNA libraries carried unique molecular identifiers. TCRdb reanalysed the PCR reads using MiXCR and keeps one entry per CDR3 protein. Here the sample spans about 540,000 distinct CDR3 sequences, around a third being singletons. Study conclusions and caveats: There were about 5 TRBV segments more frequent in patients than controls, and TRBV5-6, TRBV5-1 and TRBV20-1 were among them. Normalized Chao1 diversity was significantly reduced in patients versus controls. Samples prepared in the same batch strongly co-clustered by F measure.

In regard to this clonotype: What it recognizes is unknown.

The sequence came from a girl aged 2-17 years with multiple sclerosis. The chain is built from TRBV11-2 and TRBJ1-2; no clear D. The material sequenced was blood. The CDR3 DNA follows: TGTGCCAGCAGCCAGGACGTCTCTAACTATGGCTACACCTTC. Its protein product is CASSQDVSNYGYTF.